A single sample is the source of the 8 T cell receptor beta chains below, sequenced in a study of T cell responses to AZD1222 COVID-19 vaccine. TCRdb's table, derived via immunoSEQ multiplex PCR, lists solely in-frame clones and lacks some. Of about 170,000 clones listed, more than 85% are singletons. The specimen comprised peripheral blood, sampled on day 0 of AZD1222 vaccination. The receptors here all came from an adult in good health.

The V gene is TRBV13, the J gene TRBJ1-6; possibly TRBD1 for D (5 bases). V was shortened by 3 bases and J by 0 bases, with 9 bases between the two germline ends. This CDR3 contains 16 residues. Germline CDR1 reads PRHDT; CDR2 reads FYEKMQ (reference sequence). The CDR3 sequence: CASSFQGSSYNSPLHF. In nucleotides, the CDR3 is TGTGCCAGCAGCTTCCAGGGTAGCTCCTATAATTCACCCCTCCACTTT.

The chain is built from TRBV7-2 and TRBJ2-3; D is uncertain. This CDR3 has 16 amino acids. Trimming took 1 base from V and 3 from J, leaving 14 bases between them. The germline V gene has CDR1 SGHTA and CDR2 FQGNSA. CDR3 bases: TGTGCCAGCAGCTTAGGGGCCCGAGGAGTGACAGATACGCAGTATTTT. This sequence encodes CASSLGARGVTDTQYF.

This clone showed up just once. The rearrangement links TRBV6-1 to TRBJ1-1; TRBD1 is a possible D gene (5 bases). From germline, CDR1 is MNHNS and CDR2 SASEGT. Deletions cut 8 bases from V and 1 base from J, with 17 bases between. The CDR3 has 15 residues. The CDR3 spells CASQGRRVENTEAFF. The CDR3 bases are TGTGCCAGCCAAGGGCGCAGGGTGGAGAACACTGAAGCTTTCTTT.

V gene TRBV19 combines with J gene TRBJ1-2; D possibly corresponds to TRBD1 (6 bases). The CDR3 length is 15 residues. Germline V gives CDR1 LNHDA, CDR2 SQIVND (reference sequence). The germline V and J ends were trimmed by 8 bases and 3 bases, with 19 bases remaining between them. CDR3: CASERQGPQYYGYTF. The CDR3 bases are TGTGCCAGTGAACGGCAGGGGCCTCAATACTATGGCTACACCTTC.

The chain couples TRBV5-1 to TRBJ1-1; TRBD1 is a possible D gene (5 bases). Trimming shortened V by 4 bases and J by 2 bases, and 15 bases separated the two germline ends. CDR1 is SGHRS, CDR2 YFSETQ, per germline. The CDR3 is made up of 15 amino acids. The CDR3 nucleotides are TGCGCCAGCAGCGACCCGGGACGGGTAAACACTGAAGCTTTCTTT. Encoded protein: CASSDPGRVNTEAFF.

This clone appeared once. CDR3 sequence: CSASTGPNEKLFF. The CDR3 DNA reads TGCAGTGCTAGTACAGGGCCTAATGAAAAACTGTTTTTT. This sequence joins TRBV20-1 and TRBJ1-4; a weak D match, TRBD1 (6 bases). This CDR3 is 13 amino acids long. Germline V gene lookup returns CDR1 DFQATT and CDR2 SNEGSKA (reference sequence). With 3 bases removed from V and 3 bases from J, the gap between germline ends came to 8 bases.

This chain links TRBV6-6 with TRBJ2-1, with 7 bases that match TRBD1. V was pared by 8 bases and J by 14 bases, with 18 bases of the junction left unmatched. The CDR3 loop spans 14 amino acids. Germline assignment: CDR1 MNHNY and CDR2 SVGAGI (reference sequence). Here the CDR3 DNA reads TGTGCCAGCCGCGGGCGTACAGGGGCCAATTTTAAGTTCTTC. Protein product: CASRGRTGANFKFF.

The chain carries TRBV27 and TRBJ2-5; D unclear. Between the trimmed V and J ends, which lost 0 bases and 2 bases, there was a span of 4 bases. This CDR3 has 13 residues. Germline V lookup: CDR1 MNHEY, CDR2 SMNVEV (reference sequence). CDR3 in amino acids: CASSLSYQETQYF. The CDR3 nucleotides are TGTGCCAGCAGTTTATCCTATCAAGAGACCCAGTACTTC.